This TCR beta chain appears in the sequencing data of a study of T cell responses to AZD1222 COVID-19 vaccine. Overall study results and limits: Seropositive AZD1222 recipients at baseline numbered only six or seven. Repertoires were sampled only after the peak T cell response. Regions 160-218 and 743-854 held dominance among vaccine-associated CD4 TCRs, which spanned spike.

Comments on this clone: Its antigen is not identified.

TCRdb's copy holds only in-frame clones and misses some; the assay was immunoSEQ multiplex PCR. Counted here are roughly 150,000 clones, 85% to 95% occurring once; the ten biggest clones make up 1.5%. The CDR3 length is 16 residues. J is TRBJ1-3 and V is TRBV21-1; the table assigns TRBD1, which was not confirmed against the DNA. TRBV21-1 is labeled a pseudogene. The specimen comprised peripheral blood, sampled 28 days after the second AZD1222 dose. The clonotype was recovered from an adult who received the AZD1222 COVID-19 vaccine. CDR3 bases: TGTGCCAGCAGCAAGGGCAGGGGGCCGCATCCGCCCACCATATATTTT. This gives the protein CASSKGRGPHPPTIYF.